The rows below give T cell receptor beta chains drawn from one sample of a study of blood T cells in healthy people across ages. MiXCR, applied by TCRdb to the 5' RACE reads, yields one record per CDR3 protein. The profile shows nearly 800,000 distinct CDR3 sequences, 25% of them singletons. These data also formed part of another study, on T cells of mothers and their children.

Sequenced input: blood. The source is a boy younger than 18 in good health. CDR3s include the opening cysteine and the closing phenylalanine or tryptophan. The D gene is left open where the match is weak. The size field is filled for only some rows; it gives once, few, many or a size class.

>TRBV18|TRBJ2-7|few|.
TGTGCCAGCTCACCGAGTCACTACTACGAGCAGTACTTC
CASSPSHYYEQYF
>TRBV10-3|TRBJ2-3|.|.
TGTGCCATCAGTCCGGGCCAGGAACGGACAGATACGCAGTATTTT
CAISPGQERTDTQYF
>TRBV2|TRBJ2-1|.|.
TGTGCCAGCACCGCTAAGGGGGCTAGCGGTTACAATGAGCAGTTCTTC
CASTAKGASGYNEQFF
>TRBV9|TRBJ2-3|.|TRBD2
TGTGCCAGCAGCGGAGCGGGGGAGACGCAGTATTTT
CASSGAGETQYF
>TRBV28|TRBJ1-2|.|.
TGTGCCAGCAGTTTAGTACAGTTAGCTAACTATGGCTACACCTTC
CASSLVQLANYGYTF
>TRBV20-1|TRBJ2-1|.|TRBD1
TGCAGACGCGACAGGGCATCCTACAATGAGCAGTTCTTC
CRRDRASYNEQFF
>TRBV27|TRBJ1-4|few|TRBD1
TGTGCCAGCAGGAGGCTGGGGACAGCTAATGAAAAACTGTTTTTT
CASRRLGTANEKLFF
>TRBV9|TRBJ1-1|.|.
TGTGCCAGCAGCGTAGAAGGGGGCACTGAAGCTTTCTTT
CASSVEGGTEAFF
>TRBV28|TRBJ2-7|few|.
TGTGCCAGCAGTTTCCCCAGGGGAACGTCCTACGAGCAGTACTTC
CASSFPRGTSYEQYF
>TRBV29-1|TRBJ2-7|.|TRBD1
TGCAGCGCTGGACAGGGTGACGAGCAGTACTTC
CSAGQGDEQYF
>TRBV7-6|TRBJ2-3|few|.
TGTGCCAGCAGCTTAGATGGTCCCAGCACAGATACGCAGTATTTT
CASSLDGPSTDTQYF
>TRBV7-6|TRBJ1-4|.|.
TGTGCCAGCAGCGAATCTGAGAGCAATGAAAAACTGTTTTTT
CASSESESNEKLFF
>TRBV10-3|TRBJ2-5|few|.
TGTGCCATCAGTGATGGAAGACAGCAAGAGACCCAGTACTTC
CAISDGRQQETQYF
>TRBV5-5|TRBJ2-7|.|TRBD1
TGTGCCAGTCAACAGGGGGCCTCCTACGAGCAGTACTTC
CASQQGASYEQYF
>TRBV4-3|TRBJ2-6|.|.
TGCGCCAGCAGCCCCAGGTCGGGCGGGGCCAACGTCCTGACTTTC
CASSPRSGGANVLTF
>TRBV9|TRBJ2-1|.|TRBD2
TGTGCCAGCAGCGCCAGCGGGAGGGCGGCCTACAATGAGCAGTTCTTC
CASSASGRAAYNEQFF
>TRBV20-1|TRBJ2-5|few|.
TGCAGTGCCGACGGGACAAAGCAAGAGACCCAGTACTTC
CSADGTKQETQYF
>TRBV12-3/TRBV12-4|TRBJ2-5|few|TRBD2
TGTGCCAGCAGTTTATTGGCGGGGGGCCACCAAGAGACCCAGTACTTC
CASSLLAGGHQETQYF
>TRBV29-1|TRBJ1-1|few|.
TGCAGCGTTCGTCTGAGTGAGGGACAAGGACCAGGTGGGGCTTTCTTT
CSVRLSEGQGPGGAFF
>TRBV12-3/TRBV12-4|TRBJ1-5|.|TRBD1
TGTGCCAGCACCCAGACAGGGGGGCAAAATCAGCCCCAGCATTTT
CASTQTGGQNQPQHF
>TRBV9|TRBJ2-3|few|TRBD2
TGTGCCAGCAGCGTAGTGGGACTAGCGGGCACAGATACGCAGTATTTT
CASSVVGLAGTDTQYF
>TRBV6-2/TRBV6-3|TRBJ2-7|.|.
TGTGCCAGCAGCGACGGAGGGGGAGCTGCCTACGAGCAGTACTTC
CASSDGGGAAYEQYF
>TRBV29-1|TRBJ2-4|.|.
TGCAGCGTTTTTAGGGGGTCCAGCGGACCGGACATTCAGTACTTC
CSVFRGSSGPDIQYF
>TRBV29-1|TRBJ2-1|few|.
TGCAGCGTTGAAGATCTCTCCTTCAATGAGCAGTTCTTC
CSVEDLSFNEQFF
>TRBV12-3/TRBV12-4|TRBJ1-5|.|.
TGTGCCAGCAGCCCTCCCGGACAGAATCAGCCCCAGCATTTT
CASSPPGQNQPQHF
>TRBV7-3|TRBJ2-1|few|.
TGTGCCAGCAGCTTAACGACGGTAAGCTCCTACAATGAGCAGTTCTTC
CASSLTTVSSYNEQFF
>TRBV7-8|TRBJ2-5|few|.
TGTGCCAGCAGCTTAGGGGGTAGCGCCAACCAAGAGACCCAGTACTTC
CASSLGGSANQETQYF
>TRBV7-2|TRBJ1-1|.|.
TGTGCCAGCAGCATCCCACGCGGGAACACTGAAGCTTTCTTT
CASSIPRGNTEAFF
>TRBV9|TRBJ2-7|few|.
TGTGCCAGCAGCGTAGATGGCGGCGAGCAGTACTTC
CASSVDGGEQYF
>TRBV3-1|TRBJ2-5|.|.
TGTGCCAGCAGCCAAGTTGGTAAGACCCAGTACTTC
CASSQVGKTQYF
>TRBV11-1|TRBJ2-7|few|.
TGTGCCAGCAGCTTCGAGTCTCTGTTCGAGCAGTACTTC
CASSFESLFEQYF
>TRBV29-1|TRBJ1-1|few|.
TGCAGCGTTGACAGAGAGAATACTGAAGCTTTCTTT
CSVDRENTEAFF
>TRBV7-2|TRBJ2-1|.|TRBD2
TGTGCCAGCAGTAGCGGGGGGCGGGTTGAGCAGTTCTTC
CASSSGGRVEQFF
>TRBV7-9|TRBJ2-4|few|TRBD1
TGTGCCAGCAGCGCACGGGACAGGGGGGACATTCAGTACTTC
CASSARDRGDIQYF
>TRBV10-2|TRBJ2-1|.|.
TGCGCCAGCAGTGTAGGAGCGGCCTCCTACAATGAGCAGTTCTTC
CASSVGAASYNEQFF
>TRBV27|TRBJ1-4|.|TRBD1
TGTGCCAGCAGTTGGTCGACAGGGGAGACGGGCAATGAAAAACTGTTTTTT
CASSWSTGETGNEKLFF
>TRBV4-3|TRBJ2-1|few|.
TGCGCCAGCAGCCAAGATCTTACGGGGACGAGCTACAATGAGCAGTTCTTC
CASSQDLTGTSYNEQFF
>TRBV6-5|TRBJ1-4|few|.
TGTGCCAGCGGGGGGCTGGGGGAAAAACTGTTTTTT
CASGGLGEKLFF
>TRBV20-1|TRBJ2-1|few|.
TGCAGTGCTAGCAGGGTCCCGAGCTCCTACAATGAGCAGTTCTTC
CSASRVPSSYNEQFF
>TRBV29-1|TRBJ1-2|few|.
TGCAGCGTTGATTTGGGGGGTGACGGCTACACCTTC
CSVDLGGDGYTF
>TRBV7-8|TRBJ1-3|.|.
TGTGCCAGCAGCCCGAGGACAGCCCTTGGTTACACCATATATTTT
CASSPRTALGYTIYF
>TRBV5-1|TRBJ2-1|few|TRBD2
TGCGCCAGCAGCTTAGCCCACGGGGGGGACAATGAGCAGTTCTTC
CASSLAHGGDNEQFF
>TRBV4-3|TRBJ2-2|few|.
TGCGCCAGCAGCCAGATAGTAGATGCCACCGGGGAGCTGTTTTTT
CASSQIVDATGELFF
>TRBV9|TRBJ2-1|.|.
TGTGCCAGCACCCCCTCGGGAGCCAGCTCCTACAATGAGCAGTTCTTC
CASTPSGASSYNEQFF
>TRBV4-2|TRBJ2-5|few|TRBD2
TGTGCCAGCAGCCAAGGGTTCGGGGGGCAAGAGACCCAGTACTTC
CASSQGFGGQETQYF
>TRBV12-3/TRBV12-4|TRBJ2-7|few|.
TGTGCCAGCAGTTTAGACTCCTGGGTGGCGGAAGCCTACGAGCAGTACTTC
CASSLDSWVAEAYEQYF
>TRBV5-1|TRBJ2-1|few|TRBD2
TGCGCCAGCAGCCCCGGGACTAGCGGGAGTGGCCACAATGAGCAGTTCTTC
CASSPGTSGSGHNEQFF
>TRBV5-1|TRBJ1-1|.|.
TGCGCCAGCAGCTTGGATGGCAGATCGAACACTGAAGCTTTCTTT
CASSLDGRSNTEAFF
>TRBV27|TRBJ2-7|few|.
TGTGCCAGCGGGATTGGGGTGTACGAGCAGTACTTC
CASGIGVYEQYF
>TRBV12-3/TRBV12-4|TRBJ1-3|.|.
TGTGCCAGCAGTGCCTTTACAGGGACGTCTGGAAACACCATATATTTT
CASSAFTGTSGNTIYF
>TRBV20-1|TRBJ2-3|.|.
TGCAGTGCTATAGGTGCGCTTAGCACAGATACGCAGTATTTT
CSAIGALSTDTQYF